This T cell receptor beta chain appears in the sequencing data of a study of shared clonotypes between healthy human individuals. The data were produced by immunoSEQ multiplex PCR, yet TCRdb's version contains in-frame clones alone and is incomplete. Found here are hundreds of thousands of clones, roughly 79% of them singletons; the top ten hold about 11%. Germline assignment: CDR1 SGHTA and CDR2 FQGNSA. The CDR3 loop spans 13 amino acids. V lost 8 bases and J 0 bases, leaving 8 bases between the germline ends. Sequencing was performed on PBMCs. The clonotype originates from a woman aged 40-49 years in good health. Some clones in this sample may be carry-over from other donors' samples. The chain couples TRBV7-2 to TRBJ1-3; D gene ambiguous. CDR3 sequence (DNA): TGTGCCAGCTTCAGAGACTCTGGAAACACCATATATTTT. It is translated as CASFRDSGNTIYF.